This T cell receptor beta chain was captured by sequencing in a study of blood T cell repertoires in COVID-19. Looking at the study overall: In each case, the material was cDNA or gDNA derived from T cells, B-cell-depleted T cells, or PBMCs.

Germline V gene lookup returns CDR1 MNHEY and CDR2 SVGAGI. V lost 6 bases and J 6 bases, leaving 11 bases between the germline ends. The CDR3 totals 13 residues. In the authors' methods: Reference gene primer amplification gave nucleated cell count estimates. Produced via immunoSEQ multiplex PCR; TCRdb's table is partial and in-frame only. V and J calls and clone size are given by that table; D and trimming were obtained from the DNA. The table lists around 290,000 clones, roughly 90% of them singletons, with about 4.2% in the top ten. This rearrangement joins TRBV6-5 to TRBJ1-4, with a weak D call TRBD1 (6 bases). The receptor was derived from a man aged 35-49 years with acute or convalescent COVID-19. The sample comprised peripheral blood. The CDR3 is CASRGTIDEKLFF. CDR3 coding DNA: TGTGCCAGCAGGGGGACAATAGATGAAAAACTGTTTTTT.